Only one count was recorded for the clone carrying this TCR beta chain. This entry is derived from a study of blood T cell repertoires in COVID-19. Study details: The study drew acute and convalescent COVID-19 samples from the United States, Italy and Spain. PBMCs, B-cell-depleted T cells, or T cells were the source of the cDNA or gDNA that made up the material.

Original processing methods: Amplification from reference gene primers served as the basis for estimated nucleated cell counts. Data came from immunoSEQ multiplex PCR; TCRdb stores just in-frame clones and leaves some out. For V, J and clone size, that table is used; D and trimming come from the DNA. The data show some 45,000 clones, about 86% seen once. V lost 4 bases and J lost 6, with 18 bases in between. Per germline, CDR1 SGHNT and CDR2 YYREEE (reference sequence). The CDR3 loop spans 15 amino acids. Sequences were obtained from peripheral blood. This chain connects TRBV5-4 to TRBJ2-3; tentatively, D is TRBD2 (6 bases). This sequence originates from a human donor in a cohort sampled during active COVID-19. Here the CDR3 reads CASSPTQGTLDTQYF. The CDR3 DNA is TGTGCCAGCAGCCCAACACAAGGGACTTTGGATACGCAGTATTTT.